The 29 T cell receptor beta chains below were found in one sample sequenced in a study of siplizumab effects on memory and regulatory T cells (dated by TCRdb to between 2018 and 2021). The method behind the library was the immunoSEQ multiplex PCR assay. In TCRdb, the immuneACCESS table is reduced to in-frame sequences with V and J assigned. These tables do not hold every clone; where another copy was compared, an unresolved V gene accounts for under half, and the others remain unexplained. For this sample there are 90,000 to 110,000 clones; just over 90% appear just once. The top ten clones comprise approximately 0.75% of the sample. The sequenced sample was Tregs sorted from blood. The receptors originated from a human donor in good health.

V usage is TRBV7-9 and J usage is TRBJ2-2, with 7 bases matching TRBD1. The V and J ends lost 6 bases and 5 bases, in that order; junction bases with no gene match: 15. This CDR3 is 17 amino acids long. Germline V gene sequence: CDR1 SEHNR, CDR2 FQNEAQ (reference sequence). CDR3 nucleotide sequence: TGTGCCAGCAGGTCCATGGGACAGATCAAGGGGACCGGGGAGCTGTTTTTT. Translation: CASRSMGQIKGTGELFF.

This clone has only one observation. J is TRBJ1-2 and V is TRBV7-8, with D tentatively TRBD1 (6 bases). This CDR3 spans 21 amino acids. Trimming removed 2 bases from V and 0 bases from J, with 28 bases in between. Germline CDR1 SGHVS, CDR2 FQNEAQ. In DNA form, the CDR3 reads TGTGCCAGCAGCTTACACCATGGCAGGGGTCTTGCGGAAGGGGCTAACTATGGCTACACCTTC. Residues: CASSLHHGRGLAEGANYGYTF.

CDR3 protein: CASSAGTSGGQEQFF. The CDR3 region has the DNA TGTGCCAGCAGCGCGGGGACTAGCGGGGGGCAGGAGCAGTTCTTC. The chain recombines TRBV11-2 with TRBJ2-1; the match to TRBD2 covers 15 bases. CDR3 length equals 15 residues. In germline, CDR1 is SGHAT, CDR2 FQNNGV. V lost 5 bases to trimming and J lost 10 bases; unmatched junction nucleotides: 6.

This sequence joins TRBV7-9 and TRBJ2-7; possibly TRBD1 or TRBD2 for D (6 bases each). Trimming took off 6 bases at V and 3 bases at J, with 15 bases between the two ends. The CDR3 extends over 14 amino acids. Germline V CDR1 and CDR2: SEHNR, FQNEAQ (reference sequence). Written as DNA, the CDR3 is TGTGCCAGCAGTTACTTCGGGGGCGACTACGAGCAGTACTTC. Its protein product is CASSYFGGDYEQYF.

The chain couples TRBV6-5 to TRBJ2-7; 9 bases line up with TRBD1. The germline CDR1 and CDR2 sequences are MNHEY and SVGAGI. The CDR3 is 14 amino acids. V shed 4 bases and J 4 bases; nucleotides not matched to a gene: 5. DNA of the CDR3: TGTGCCAGCAGTTCCGCGGACAGGGGATACGAGCAGTACTTC. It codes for CASSSADRGYEQYF.

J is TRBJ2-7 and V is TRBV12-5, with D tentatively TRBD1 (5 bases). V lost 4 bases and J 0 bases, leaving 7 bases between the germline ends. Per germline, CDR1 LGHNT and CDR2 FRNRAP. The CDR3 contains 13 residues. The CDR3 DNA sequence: TGTGCTAGTGGTTCAGACAGCTCCTACGAGCAGTACTTC. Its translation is CASGSDSSYEQYF. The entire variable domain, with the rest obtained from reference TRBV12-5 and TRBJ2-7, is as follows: DARVTQTPRHKVTEMGQEVTMRCQPILGHNTVFWYRQTMMQGLELLAYFRNRAPLDDSGMPKDRFSAEMPDATLATLKIQPSEPRDSAVYFCASGSDSSYEQYFGPGTRLTVT.

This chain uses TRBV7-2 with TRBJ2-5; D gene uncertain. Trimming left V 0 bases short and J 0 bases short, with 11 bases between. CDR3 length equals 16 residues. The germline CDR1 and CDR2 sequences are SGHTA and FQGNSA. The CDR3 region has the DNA TGTGCCAGCAGCTTAGCGAGCCAGAGGTACCAAGAGACCCAGTACTTC. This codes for CASSLASQRYQETQYF.

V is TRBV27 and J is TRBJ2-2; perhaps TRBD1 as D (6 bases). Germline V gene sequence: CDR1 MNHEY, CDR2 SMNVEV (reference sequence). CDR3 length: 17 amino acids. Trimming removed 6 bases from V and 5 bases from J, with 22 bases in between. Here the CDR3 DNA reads TGTGCCAGCAGCCACACAGGGTCCCAGTACTTGACCGGGGAGCTGTTTTTT. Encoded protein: CASSHTGSQYLTGELFF.

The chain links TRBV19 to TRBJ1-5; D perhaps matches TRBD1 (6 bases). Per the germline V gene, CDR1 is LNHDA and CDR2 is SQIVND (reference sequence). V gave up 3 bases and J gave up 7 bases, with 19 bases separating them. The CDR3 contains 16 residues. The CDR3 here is CASSIGENRAIQPQHF. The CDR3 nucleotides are TGTGCCAGTAGTATTGGGGAGAACAGGGCCATCCAGCCCCAGCATTTT.

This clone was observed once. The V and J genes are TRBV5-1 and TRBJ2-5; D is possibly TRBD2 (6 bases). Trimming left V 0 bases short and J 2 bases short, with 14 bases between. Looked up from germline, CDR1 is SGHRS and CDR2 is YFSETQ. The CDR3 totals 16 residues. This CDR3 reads CASSLGSSAKQETQYF. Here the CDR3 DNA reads TGCGCCAGCAGCTTGGGGTCTAGCGCGAAGCAAGAGACCCAGTACTTC. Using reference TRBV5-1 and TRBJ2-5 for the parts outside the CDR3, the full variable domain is KAGVTQTPRYLIKTRGQQVTLSCSPISGHRSVSWYQQTPGQGLQFLFEYFSETQRNKGNFPGRFSGRQFSNSRSEMNVSTLELGDSALYLCASSLGSSAKQETQYFGPGTRLLVL.

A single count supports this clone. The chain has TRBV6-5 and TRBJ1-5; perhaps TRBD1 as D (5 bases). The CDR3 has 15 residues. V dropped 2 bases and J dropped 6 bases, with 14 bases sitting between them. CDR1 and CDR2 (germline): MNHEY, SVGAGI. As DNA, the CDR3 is TGTGCCAGCAGTTACGATGGCAGGGCGAGTCAGCCCCAGCATTTT. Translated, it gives CASSYDGRASQPQHF.

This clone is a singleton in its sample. The CDR3 sequence: CASSESGRGQPQHF. The CDR3 coding sequence is TGTGCCAGCAGTGAATCCGGGAGGGGTCAGCCCCAGCATTTT. V usage is TRBV2 and J usage is TRBJ1-5, with D possibly TRBD1 on 5 matching bases. The CDR3 length is 14 residues. V lost 2 bases and J lost 6, with 11 bases in between. From germline, CDR1 is SNHLY and CDR2 FYNNEI.

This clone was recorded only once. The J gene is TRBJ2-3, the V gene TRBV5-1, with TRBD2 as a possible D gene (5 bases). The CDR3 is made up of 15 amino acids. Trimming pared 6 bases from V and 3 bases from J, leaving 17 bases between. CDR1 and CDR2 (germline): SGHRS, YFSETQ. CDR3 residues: CASTPSEGQTDTQYF. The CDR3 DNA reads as TGCGCCAGCACACCCTCCGAGGGCCAGACAGATACGCAGTATTTT.

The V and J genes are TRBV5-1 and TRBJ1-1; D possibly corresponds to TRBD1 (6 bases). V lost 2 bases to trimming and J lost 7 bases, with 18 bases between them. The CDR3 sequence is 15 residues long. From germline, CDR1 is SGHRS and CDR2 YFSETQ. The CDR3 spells CASSLDTGTSNEAFF. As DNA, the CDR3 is TGCGCCAGCAGCTTAGATACCGGGACAAGCAATGAAGCTTTCTTT.

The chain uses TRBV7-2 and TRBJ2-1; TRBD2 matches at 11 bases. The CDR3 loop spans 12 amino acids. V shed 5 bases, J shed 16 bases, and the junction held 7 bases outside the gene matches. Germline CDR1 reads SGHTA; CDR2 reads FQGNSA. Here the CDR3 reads CASSRLAGSHFF. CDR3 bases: TGTGCCAGCAGCCGACTAGCGGGGAGCCATTTCTTC.

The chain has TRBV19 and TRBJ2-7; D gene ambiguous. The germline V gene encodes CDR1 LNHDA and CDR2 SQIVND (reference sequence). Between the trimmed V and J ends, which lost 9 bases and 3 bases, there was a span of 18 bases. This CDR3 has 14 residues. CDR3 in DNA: TGTGCCAGGTGGAATCGGAAGGGAATCTACGAGCAGTACTTC. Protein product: CARWNRKGIYEQYF.

The CDR3 spells CASSKGPPGVSQPQHF. The CDR3 DNA reads as TGTGCCAGCAGTAAAGGCCCGCCGGGTGTTAGTCAGCCCCAGCATTTT. This rearrangement joins TRBV6-1 to TRBJ1-5; D gene uncertain. This CDR3 spans 16 amino acids. Trimming shortened V by 5 bases and J by 6 bases, and 20 bases separated the two germline ends. From germline, CDR1 is MNHNS and CDR2 SASEGT.

This CDR3 reads CASSLKTGLNEQYF. As DNA, the CDR3 is TGTGCCAGCAGCCTCAAGACAGGGTTGAACGAGCAGTACTTC. The J gene is TRBJ2-7, the V gene TRBV5-4, with TRBD1 matching 7 bases. CDR3 length equals 14 residues. V lost 4 bases, J lost 5 bases, and 9 bases stayed unmatched. Germline CDR1 reads SGHNT; CDR2 reads YYREEE (reference sequence).

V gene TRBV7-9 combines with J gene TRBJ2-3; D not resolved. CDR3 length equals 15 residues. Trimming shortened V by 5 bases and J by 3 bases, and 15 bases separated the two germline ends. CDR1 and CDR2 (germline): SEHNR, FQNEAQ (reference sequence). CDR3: CASSPRLGRTDTQYF. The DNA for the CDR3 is TGTGCCAGCAGCCCCCGTTTAGGTCGGACAGATACGCAGTATTTT.

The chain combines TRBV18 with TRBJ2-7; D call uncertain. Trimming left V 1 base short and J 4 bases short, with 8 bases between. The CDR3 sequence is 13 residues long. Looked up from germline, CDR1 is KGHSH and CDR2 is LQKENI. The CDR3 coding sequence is TGTGCCAGCTCACCACTAACAGTATACGAGCAGTACTTC. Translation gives CASSPLTVYEQYF.

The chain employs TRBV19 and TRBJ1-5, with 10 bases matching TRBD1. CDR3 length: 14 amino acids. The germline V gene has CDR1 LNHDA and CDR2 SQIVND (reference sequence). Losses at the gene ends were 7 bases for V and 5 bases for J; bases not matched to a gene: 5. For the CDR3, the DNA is TGTGCCAGTAAATATGGGACAGGGGATCAGCCCCAGCATTTT. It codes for CASKYGTGDQPQHF.

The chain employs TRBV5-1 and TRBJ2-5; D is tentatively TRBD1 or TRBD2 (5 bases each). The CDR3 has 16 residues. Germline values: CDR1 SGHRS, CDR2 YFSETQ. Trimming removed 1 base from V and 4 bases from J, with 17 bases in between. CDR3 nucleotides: TGCGCCAGCAGCTTGATTATGGGGACCGAGAGAGAGACCCAGTACTTC. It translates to CASSLIMGTERETQYF.

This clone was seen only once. Written as DNA, the CDR3 is TGTGCCAGCAGCGTTGGACTAGCGGATTGGGAGACCCAGTACTTC. This codes for CASSVGLADWETQYF. The chain combines TRBV7-9 with TRBJ2-5; 10 bases align to TRBD2. Germline V CDR1 and CDR2: SEHNR, FQNEAQ (reference sequence). This CDR3 spans 15 amino acids. The ends lost 5 bases at V and 5 bases at J; junction bases unmatched: 8.

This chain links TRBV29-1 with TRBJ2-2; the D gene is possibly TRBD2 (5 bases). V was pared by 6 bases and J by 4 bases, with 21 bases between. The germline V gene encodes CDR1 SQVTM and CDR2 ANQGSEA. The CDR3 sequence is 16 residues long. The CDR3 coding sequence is TGCAGCGTAGCAAAGCCAGGACTTGAACCCACCGGGGAGCTGTTTTTT. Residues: CSVAKPGLEPTGELFF.

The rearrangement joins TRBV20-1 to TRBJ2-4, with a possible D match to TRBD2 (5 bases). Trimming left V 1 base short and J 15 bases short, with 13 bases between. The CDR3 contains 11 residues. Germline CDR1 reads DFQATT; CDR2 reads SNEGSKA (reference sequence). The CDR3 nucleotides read TGCAGTGCTAGAGGAGGGAATTTTGGGTACTTC. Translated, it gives CSARGGNFGYF.

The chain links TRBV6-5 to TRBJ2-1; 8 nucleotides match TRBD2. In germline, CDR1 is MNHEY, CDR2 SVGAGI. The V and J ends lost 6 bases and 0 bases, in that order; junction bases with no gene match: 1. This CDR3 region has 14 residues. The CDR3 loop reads CASSGGASYNEQFF. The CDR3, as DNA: TGTGCCAGCAGCGGGGGGGCCTCCTACAATGAGCAGTTCTTC.

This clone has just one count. CDR3 residues: CASSLGQFSNEKLFF. CDR3 DNA sequence: TGCGCCAGCAGCTTAGGGCAGTTCTCTAATGAAAAACTGTTTTTT. The genes are TRBV5-1 and TRBJ1-4, with D unresolved. Trimming took off 2 bases at V and 3 bases at J, with 11 bases between the two ends. Germline V lookup: CDR1 SGHRS, CDR2 YFSETQ. The CDR3 totals 15 residues.

This CDR3 reads CASSDRGSGANVLTF. In DNA, the CDR3 is TGTGCCAGCAGTGATCGGGGCTCTGGGGCCAACGTCCTGACTTTC. The chain has TRBV2 and TRBJ2-6, with D perhaps matching TRBD2 (5 bases). This CDR3 is built from 15 residues. With 3 bases removed from V and 0 bases from J, the gap between germline ends came to 6 bases. In germline, CDR1 is SNHLY, CDR2 FYNNEI.

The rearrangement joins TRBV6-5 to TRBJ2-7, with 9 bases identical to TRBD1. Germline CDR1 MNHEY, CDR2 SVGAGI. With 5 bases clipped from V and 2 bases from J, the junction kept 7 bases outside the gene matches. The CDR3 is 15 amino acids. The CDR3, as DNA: TGTGCCAGCAGTCCGGGACAGGGCGGACCCTACGAGCAGTACTTC. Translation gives CASSPGQGGPYEQYF.